A selection of T cell receptor beta chains follows, all from one sample in a study of beta chain features in type 1 diabetes. Data came from immunoSEQ multiplex PCR; TCRdb stores just in-frame clones and leaves some out. Of 200,000 to 250,000 clones in the sample, roughly 30% were seen once. Specimen: central memory CD4+ T cells from blood. These receptors all come from a man under 40 in good health. The CDR3 runs from the conserved cysteine through the conserved F or W.

TRBJ2-2,TRBV29-1,CSVYSGTGLRELFF
TRBJ1-2,TRBV4-2,CASSQDPQGSGYTF
TRBJ2-1,TRBV9,CASSVGPSGGPNEQFF
TRBJ2-5,TRBV29-1,CSVEGVAGPLLETQYF
TRBJ2-1,TRBV5-1,CASSLGHGVGDEQFF
TRBJ2-1,TRBV5-1,CASSSELAGVYNEQFF
TRBJ2-7,TRBV6-5,CASSYSGGQAYEQYF
TRBJ1-1,TRBV5-1,CASSLGGDTEAFF
TRBJ2-2,TRBV4-3,CASSPSLNTGELFF
TRBJ2-3,TRBV25-1,CASSGGRGLADTQYF
TRBJ1-4,TRBV30,CAWSVRGEKLFF
TRBJ1-1,TRBV18,CASSPGRMNTEAFF
TRBJ2-1,TRBV28,CASSRLGLAGYNEQFF
TRBJ2-7,TRBV6-5,CASSYEPGGGYEQYF
TRBJ2-3,TRBV28,CASSLNNPDTQYF
TRBJ2-1,TRBV29-1,CSSSSVQQGNEQFF
TRBJ2-5,TRBV6-4,CASSRQSGETQYF
TRBJ2-7,TRBV2,CASSTRAEQYF
TRBJ2-1,TRBV18,CASSSRGSKDEQFF
TRBJ2-3,TRBV5-1,CASNTGAGTDTQYF
TRBJ2-1,TRBV18,CASSSTTLRYNEQFF
TRBJ2-3,TRBV7-2,CASSPAGGDTDTQYF
TRBJ2-1,TRBV6-5,CASSTSGREAFF
TRBJ1-5,TRBV28,CASSSPGWEPQHF
TRBJ2-2,TRBV9,CASSVGQGGTATGELFF
TRBJ2-5,TRBV7-6,CASSAYTRTQYF
TRBJ2-7,TRBV7-2,CASSMTSGGSYEQYF
TRBJ2-1,TRBV30,CAWSWEGEQFF
TRBJ1-4,TRBV19,CASKPRGDNEKLFF
TRBJ2-7,TRBV5-1,CASSKAYEQYF
TRBJ2-6,TRBV4-3,CASSQDAAGANVLTF
TRBJ2-5,TRBV5-5,CASSAIATSGTPHF
TRBJ1-3,TRBV30,CAWSVASGNTIYF
TRBJ2-7,TRBV7-2,CASSPRDREVYEQYF
TRBJ2-5,TRBV29-1,CSVGDRAKETQYF
TRBJ2-3,TRBV6-5,CASSPQGVWTDTQYF
TRBJ1-2,TRBV6-5,CASSYSSSGYYGYTF
TRBJ1-2,TRBV30,CAWTQTSSYGYTF
TRBJ2-6,TRBV6-1,CASSPRGYGANVLTF
TRBJ2-3,TRBV11-2,CASSLEPRTDTQYF
TRBJ2-1,TRBV15,CATSRGGGSNYNEQFF
TRBJ1-4,TRBV15,CATSIRTGAGEKLFF
TRBJ1-1,TRBV29-1,CSVLRALNTEAFF
TRBJ2-3,TRBV25-1,CVPQGREADTQYF
TRBJ2-1,TRBV11-2,CASSLLSSSYNEQFF
TRBJ2-5,TRBV4-3,CASSQDRTAKGTQYF
TRBJ1-2,TRBV9,CASSVAGTPLEGYTF
TRBJ1-1,TRBV7-2,CASSPNVGRDPWTEAFF
TRBJ1-3,TRBV7-9,CASSLARTTGNTIYF
TRBJ2-2,TRBV28,CASSSFTAGVTGELFF
TRBJ2-1,TRBV30,CAWSEVAEQFF
TRBJ2-7,TRBV30,CAWDAGTGLGQYF
TRBJ1-5,TRBV18,CASSPPGQINQPQHF